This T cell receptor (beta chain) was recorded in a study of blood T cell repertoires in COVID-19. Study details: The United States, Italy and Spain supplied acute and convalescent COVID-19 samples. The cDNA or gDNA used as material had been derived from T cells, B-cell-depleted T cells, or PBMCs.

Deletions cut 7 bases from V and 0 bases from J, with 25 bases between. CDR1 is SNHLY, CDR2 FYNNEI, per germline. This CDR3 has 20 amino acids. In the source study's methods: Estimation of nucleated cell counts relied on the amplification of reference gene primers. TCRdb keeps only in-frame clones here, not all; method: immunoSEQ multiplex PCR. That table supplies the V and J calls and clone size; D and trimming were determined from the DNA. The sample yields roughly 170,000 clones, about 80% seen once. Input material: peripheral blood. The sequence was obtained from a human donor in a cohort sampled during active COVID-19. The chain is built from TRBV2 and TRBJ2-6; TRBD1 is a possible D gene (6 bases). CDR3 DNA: TGTGCCAGCACCCTGGGGGCAGGGCTAGGGCTAATCTCTGGGGCCAACGTCCTGACTTTC. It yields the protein CASTLGAGLGLISGANVLTF.